The clone carrying this T cell receptor (beta chain) showed up just a few times. What it binds is not known. The Oncomine TCR Beta short-read assay was applied to DNA of cultured CD4+ T cells. TCRdb redid the calling of the PCR reads with MiXCR, one entry per CDR3 protein. Among 17,000 or so distinct CDR3 sequences, about two fifths were seen once, and the ten largest hold 6.5% to 9%. This entry belongs to a study of vaccination and CD4 T cells after COVID-19. General study results and limits: With convalescent patients, a median 86.3% of reactive clones emerged solely after vaccination. For SARS-CoV-2-reactive clonotypes, the median went from about 20 to 38, a nonsignificant increase.

Germline assignment: CDR1 SGHTA and CDR2 FQGNSA. V gave up 5 bases and J gave up 3 bases; unmatched junction bases: 4. CDR3 size: 15 residues. Treatment reported: approximately 11-day PBMC culture with coronavirus spike peptide pools or control peptides (ViraFEST assay). Upon completion of under twelve days of culture, CD4+ T cells were isolated via negative selection. The origin of this receptor is a human donor who had recovered from COVID-19. Material for sequencing was CD4+ T cells from blood, cultured in vitro. The gene calls are TRBV7-2 and TRBJ2-7; 13 bases line up with TRBD2. For the CDR3, the DNA is TGTGCCAGCAGCAGGGGGACTAGCGGGAACTACGAGCAGTACTTC. It codes for CASSRGTSGNYEQYF.